This T cell receptor beta chain was identified in a study of blood T cell repertoires in COVID-19. Turning to the study itself: COVID-19 samples collected from the United States, Italy and Spain covered acute and convalescent phases. T cells, B-cell-depleted T cells, or PBMCs supplied cDNA or gDNA.

Per the original data handling: Estimation of nucleated cell counts was performed using reference gene primer amplification. Clones were read by immunoSEQ multiplex PCR, and TCRdb kept only the in-frame ones, dropping some. From that table come the V and J calls and clone size; the DNA was used to work out D and trimming. Found here are roughly 150,000 clones, roughly four fifths of them singletons; the top ten hold 12% to 15%. V lost 7 bases, J lost 2 bases, and 13 bases lay in between. Germline V gene data show CDR1 as SGHRS and CDR2 as YFSETQ. The CDR3 contains 14 residues. The sample taken for sequencing was peripheral blood. This sequence originates from a human donor with acute or convalescent COVID-19. The donor label of this sample is uncertain. This chain joins TRBV5-1 and TRBJ1-3; D may be TRBD1 (6 bases). CDR3 sequence reads: CASATGSTGNTIYF. The DNA of the CDR3 is TGCGCCAGCGCGACAGGATCCACTGGAAACACCATATATTTT.